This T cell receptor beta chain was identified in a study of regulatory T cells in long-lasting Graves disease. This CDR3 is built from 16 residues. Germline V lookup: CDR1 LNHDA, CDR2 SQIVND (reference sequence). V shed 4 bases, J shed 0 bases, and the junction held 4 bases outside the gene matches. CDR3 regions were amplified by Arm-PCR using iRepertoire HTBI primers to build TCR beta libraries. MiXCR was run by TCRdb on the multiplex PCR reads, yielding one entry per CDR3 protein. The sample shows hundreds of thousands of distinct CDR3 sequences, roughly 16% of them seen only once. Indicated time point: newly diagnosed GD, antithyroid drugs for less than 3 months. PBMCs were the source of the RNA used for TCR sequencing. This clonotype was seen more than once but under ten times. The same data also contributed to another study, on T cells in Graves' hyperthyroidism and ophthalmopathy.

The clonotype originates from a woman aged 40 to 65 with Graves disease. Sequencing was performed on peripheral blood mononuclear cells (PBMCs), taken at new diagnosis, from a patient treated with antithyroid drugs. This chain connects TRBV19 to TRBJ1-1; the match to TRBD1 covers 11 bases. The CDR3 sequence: CASSKGTGGMNTEAFF. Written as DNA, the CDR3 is TGTGCCAGTAGTAAAGGGACAGGGGGAATGAACACTGAAGCTTTCTTT.